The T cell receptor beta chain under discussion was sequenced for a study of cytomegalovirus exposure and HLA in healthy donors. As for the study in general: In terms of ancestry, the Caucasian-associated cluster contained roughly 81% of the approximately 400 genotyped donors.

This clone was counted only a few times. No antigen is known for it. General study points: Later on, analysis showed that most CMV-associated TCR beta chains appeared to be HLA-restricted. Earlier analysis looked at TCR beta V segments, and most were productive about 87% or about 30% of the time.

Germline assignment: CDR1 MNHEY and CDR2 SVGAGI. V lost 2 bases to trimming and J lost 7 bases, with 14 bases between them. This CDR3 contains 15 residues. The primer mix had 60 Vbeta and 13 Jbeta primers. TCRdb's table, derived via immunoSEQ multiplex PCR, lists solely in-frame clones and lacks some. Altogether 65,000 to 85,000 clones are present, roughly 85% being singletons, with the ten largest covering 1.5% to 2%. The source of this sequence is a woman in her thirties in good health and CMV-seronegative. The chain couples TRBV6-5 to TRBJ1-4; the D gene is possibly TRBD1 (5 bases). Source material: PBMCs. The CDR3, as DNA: TGTGCCAGCAGTTACGATTGGGGGGGTAGTGAAAAACTGTTTTTT. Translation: CASSYDWGGSEKLFF.